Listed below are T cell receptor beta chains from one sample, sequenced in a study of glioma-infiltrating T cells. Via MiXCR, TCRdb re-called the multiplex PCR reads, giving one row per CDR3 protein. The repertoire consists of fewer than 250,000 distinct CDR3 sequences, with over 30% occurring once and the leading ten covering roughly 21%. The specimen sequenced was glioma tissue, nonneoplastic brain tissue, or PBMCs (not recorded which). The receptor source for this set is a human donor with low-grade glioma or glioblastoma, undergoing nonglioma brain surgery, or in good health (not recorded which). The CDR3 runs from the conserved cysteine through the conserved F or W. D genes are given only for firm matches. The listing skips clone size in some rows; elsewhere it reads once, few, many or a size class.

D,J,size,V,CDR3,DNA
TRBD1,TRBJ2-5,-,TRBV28,CASSLSGQGVGETQQF,TGTGCCAGCAGTTTATCAGGACAGGGGGTCGGGGAGACCCAGCAATTC
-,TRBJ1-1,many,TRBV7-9,CASSSWTGASGTEAFF,TGTGCCAGCAGCAGTTGGACCGGAGCCTCGGGCACTGAAGCTTTCTTT
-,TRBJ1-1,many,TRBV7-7,CASSRTPNTEAFF,TGTGCCAGCAGTAGGACGCCGAACACTGAAGCTTTCTTT
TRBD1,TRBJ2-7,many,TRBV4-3,CASSPGTGMSYEQYF,TGCGCCAGCAGCCCCGGGACAGGGATGTCCTACGAGCAGTACTTC
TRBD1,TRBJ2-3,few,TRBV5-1,CASSQQGGSHTDTQYF,TGCGCCAGCAGCCAACAGGGGGGATCCCACACAGATACGCAGTATTTT
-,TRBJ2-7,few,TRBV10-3,CAISRTEREQYF,TGTGCCATCAGCCGGACTGAGCGCGAGCAGTACTTC
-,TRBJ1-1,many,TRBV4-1,CASSPGGAPANTEAFF,TGCGCCAGCAGCCCCGGGGGTGCCCCAGCGAACACTGAAGCTTTCTTT
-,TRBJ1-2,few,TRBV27,CASSLGDTHSYGYTF,TGTGCCAGCAGTTTAGGGGACACACATTCCTATGGCTACACCTTC
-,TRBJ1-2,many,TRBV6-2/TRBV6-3,CASSYVRNAGDYGYTF,TGTGCCAGCAGTTACGTCCGGAACGCGGGGGACTATGGCTACACCTTC
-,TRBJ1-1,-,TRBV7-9,CARSLSVGEAFF,TGTGCCAGAAGCCTCTCTGTGGGGGAAGCTTTCTTT
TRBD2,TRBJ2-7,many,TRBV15,CATSPGASGRQRRSYEQYF,TGTGCCACCAGCCCTGGGGCTAGCGGGAGGCAACGACGCTCCTACGAGCAGTACTTC
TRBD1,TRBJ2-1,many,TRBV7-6,CASSLATGAYNEQFF,TGTGCCAGCAGCTTAGCGACAGGGGCCTACAATGAGCAGTTCTTC
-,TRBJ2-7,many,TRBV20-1,CSASGAVSYEQYF,TGCAGTGCTAGTGGGGCAGTCTCCTACGAGCAGTACTTC
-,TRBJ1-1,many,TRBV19,CASTPTVGEAFF,TGTGCCAGTACCCCCACAGTGGGTGAAGCTTTCTTT
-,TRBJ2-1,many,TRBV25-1,CASSPEAGNEQFF,TGTGCCAGCAGCCCCGAGGCTGGAAATGAGCAGTTCTTC
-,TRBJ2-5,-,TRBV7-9,CASSYVKTSSQETQYF,TGTGCCAGCAGCTACGTAAAGACATCCAGCCAAGAGACCCAGTACTTC
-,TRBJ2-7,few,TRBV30,CAWTIYPSEQYF,TGTGCCTGGACGATCTATCCCTCCGAGCAGTACTTC
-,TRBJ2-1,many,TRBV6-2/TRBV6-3,CASSYFAPTGRNEQFF,TGTGCCAGCAGTTACTTCGCCCCGACAGGGAGGAATGAGCAGTTCTTC
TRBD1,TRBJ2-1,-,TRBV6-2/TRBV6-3,CASQGEAYEQFF,TGTGCCAGCCAGGGGGAAGCCTACGAGCAGTTCTTC
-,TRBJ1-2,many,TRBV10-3,CAISESGTGYGYTF,TGTGCCATCAGTGAGTCTGGAACAGGCTATGGCTACACCTTC
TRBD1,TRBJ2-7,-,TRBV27,CASSEVYRGPYEQYF,TGTGCCAGCTCAGAAGTTTACAGGGGGCCTTACGAGCAGTACTTC
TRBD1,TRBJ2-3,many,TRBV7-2,CASREQGGASTDTQYF,TGTGCCAGCAGGGAACAGGGGGGTGCTAGCACAGATACGCAGTATTTT
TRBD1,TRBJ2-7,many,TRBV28,CASSPADRPYEQYF,TGTGCCAGCAGCCCAGCGGACAGGCCGTACGAGCAGTACTTC
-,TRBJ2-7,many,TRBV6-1,CASNQPGSYEQYF,TGTGCCAGCAACCAACCGGGAAGCTACGAGCAGTACTTC